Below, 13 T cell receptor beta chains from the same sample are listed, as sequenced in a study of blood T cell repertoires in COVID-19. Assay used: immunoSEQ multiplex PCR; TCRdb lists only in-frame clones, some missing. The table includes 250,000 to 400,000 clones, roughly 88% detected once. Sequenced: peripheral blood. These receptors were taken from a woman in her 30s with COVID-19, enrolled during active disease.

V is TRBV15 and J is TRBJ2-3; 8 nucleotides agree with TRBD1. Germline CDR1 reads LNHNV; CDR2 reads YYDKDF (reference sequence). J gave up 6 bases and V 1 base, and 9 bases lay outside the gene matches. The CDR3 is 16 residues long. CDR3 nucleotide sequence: TGTGCCACCAGCAGAGTAGGAACAGGGGGTAAGGATACGCAGTATTTT. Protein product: CATSRVGTGGKDTQYF.

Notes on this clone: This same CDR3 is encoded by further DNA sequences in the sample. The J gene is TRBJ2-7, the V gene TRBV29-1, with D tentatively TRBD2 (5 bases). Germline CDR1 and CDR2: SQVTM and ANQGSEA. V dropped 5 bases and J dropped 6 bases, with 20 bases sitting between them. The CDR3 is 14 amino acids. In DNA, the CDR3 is TGCAGCGTTAGCGACACCGGAGGTCGGGGCGAGCAGTACTTC. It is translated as CSVSDTGGRGEQYF.

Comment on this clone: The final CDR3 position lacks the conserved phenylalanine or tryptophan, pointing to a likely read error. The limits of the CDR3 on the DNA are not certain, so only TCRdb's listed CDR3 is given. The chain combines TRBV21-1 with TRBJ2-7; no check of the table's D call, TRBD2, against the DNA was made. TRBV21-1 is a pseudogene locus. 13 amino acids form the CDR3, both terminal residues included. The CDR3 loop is CASSKTPVGSPLA.

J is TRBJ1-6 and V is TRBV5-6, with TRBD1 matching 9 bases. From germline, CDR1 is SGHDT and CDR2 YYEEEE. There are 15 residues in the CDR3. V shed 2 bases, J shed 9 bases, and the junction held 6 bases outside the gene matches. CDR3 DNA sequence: TGTGCCAGCAGCTTTAGGGGACAGGGCGGTTCACCCCTCCACTTT. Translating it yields CASSFRGQGGSPLHF.

The CDR3 DNA is TGTGCCAGCAGTGTCCGGACTAGCGGGGGGAACAATGAGCAGTTCTTC. Its protein product is CASSVRTSGGNNEQFF. The genes are TRBV27 and TRBJ2-1; 14 positions agree with TRBD2. V gave up 5 bases and J gave up 5 bases; unmatched junction bases: 5. The CDR3 is 16 amino acids. Looked up from germline, CDR1 is MNHEY and CDR2 is SMNVEV (reference sequence).

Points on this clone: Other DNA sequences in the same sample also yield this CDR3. The CDR3 loop is CASSFSSYGYTF. The CDR3 DNA is TGTGCCAGCAGTTTTAGTAGCTATGGCTACACCTTC. V is TRBV28 and J is TRBJ1-2, with D unresolved. The length of the CDR3 is 12 residues. Germline CDR1 MDHEN, CDR2 SYDVKM. The V gene lost 3 bases and the J gene lost 4 bases, with 6 bases spanning the gap.

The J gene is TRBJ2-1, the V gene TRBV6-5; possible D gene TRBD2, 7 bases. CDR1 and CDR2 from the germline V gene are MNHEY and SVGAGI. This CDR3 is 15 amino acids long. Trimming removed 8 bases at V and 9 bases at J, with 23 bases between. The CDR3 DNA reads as TGTGCCAGCCTGGGGGGCGGGAGCGACTCTAGTGAGCAGTTCTTC. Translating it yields CASLGGGSDSSEQFF.

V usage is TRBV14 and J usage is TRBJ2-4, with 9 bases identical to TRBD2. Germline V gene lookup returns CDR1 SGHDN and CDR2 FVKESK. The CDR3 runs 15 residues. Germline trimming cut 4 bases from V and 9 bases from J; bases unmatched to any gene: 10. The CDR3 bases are TGTGCCAGCAGCCCCAACGGGCTAGCGGGGAGCATTCAGTACTTC. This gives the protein CASSPNGLAGSIQYF. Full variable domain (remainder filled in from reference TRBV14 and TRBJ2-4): EAGVTQFPSHSVIEKGQTVTLRCDPISGHDNLYWYRRVMGKEIKFLLHFVKESKQDESGMPNNRFLAERTGGTYSTLKVQPAELEDSGVYFCASSPNGLAGSIQYFGAGTRLSVL.

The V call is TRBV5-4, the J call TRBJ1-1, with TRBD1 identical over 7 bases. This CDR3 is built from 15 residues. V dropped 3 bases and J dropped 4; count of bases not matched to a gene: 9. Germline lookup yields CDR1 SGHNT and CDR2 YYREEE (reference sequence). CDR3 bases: TGTGCCAGCAGCTCAGGAGGGGGCTTGGGCACTGAAGCTTTCTTT. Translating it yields CASSSGGGLGTEAFF.

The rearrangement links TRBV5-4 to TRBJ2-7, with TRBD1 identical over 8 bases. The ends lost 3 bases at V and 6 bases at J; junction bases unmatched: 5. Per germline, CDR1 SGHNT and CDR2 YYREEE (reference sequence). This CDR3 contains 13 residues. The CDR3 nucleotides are TGTGCCAGCAGCTCGGACAGGGTTGTCGAGCAGTACTTC. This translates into CASSSDRVVEQYF.

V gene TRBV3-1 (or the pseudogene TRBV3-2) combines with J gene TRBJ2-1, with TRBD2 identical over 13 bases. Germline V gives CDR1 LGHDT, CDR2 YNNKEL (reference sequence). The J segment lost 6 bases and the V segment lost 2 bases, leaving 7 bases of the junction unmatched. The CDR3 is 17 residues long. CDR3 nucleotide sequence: TGTGCCAGCAGCCAAAGGACTAGCGGGAGTCTCCGCAATGAGCAGTTCTTC. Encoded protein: CASSQRTSGSLRNEQFF.

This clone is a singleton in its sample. As DNA, the CDR3 is TGTGCCAGCGCACTAGCGGGAGACTACGAGCAGTACTTC. Amino acid sequence: CASALAGDYEQYF. J is TRBJ2-7 and V is TRBV28, with 11 bases lining up with TRBD2. V was clipped by 8 bases and J by 3 bases; unmatched bases: 3. CDR3 length equals 13 residues. CDR1 MDHEN and CDR2 SYDVKM come from the germline V gene.

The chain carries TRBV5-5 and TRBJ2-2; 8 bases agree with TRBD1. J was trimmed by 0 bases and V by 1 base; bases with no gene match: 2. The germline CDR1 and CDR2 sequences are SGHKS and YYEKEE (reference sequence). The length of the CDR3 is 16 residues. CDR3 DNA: TGTGCCAGCAGCTTGATGACAGGGGCGAACACCGGGGAGCTGTTTTTT. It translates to CASSLMTGANTGELFF. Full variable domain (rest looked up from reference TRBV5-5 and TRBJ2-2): DAGVTQSPTHLIKTRGQQVTLRCSPISGHKSVSWYQQVLGQGPQFIFQYYEKEERGRGNFPDRFSARQFPNYSSELNVNALLLGDSALYLCASSLMTGANTGELFFGEGSRLTVL.